Below, one T cell receptor (beta chain) is given with its context. Germline V gene lookup returns CDR1 MGHRA and CDR2 YSYEKL. CDR3 length equals 16 residues. The V and J ends lost 4 bases and 5 bases, in that order; junction bases with no gene match: 8. The library gave individual cDNA molecules unique molecular identifiers. Original handling: The median was roughly 100,000 TCRs per sample, ranging 23,224 to 690,600. TCRdb re-called the 5' RACE reads through MiXCR, storing one row per CDR3 protein. The V and J calls were not made by the authors but by TCRdb's processing. The sample includes 95,000 to 120,000 distinct CDR3 sequences, approximately 20% of them seen just once. This sample was included in a study of human T cells and chemical hapten exposure. Background on the study: The study traced per-sample TCR yield variation mainly to small differences in pooled library volumes.

Total RNA was isolated from unfractionated whole blood. This TCR derives from a human donor in good health. The chain couples TRBV4-1 to TRBJ2-5; 12 positions agree with TRBD1. The CDR3 DNA sequence: TGCGCCAGCAGCCGGGGACAGGGGGCGCTTCTGGAGACCCAGTACTTC. Its translation is CASSRGQGALLETQYF.